These T cell receptor beta chains were read from a single sample in a study of response to subunit inactivated influenza vaccine. TCRdb passed the RT-PCR reads through MiXCR, listing each CDR3 protein once. Of more than 700,000 distinct CDR3 sequences detected, less than 25% appear once; the ten largest clones hold roughly 10%. Material: PBMCs from blood, obtained about 5 days after vaccination. These receptors originate from a man aged 50 or older who received an inactivated influenza vaccine. The CDR3 runs from the conserved cysteine through the conserved F or W. The D gene is left open where the match is weak. Clone size is shown for a subset of rows, as once, few, many or a class of expanded clone.

size	V	D	J	DNA	CDR3
few	TRBV29-1	-	TRBJ2-1	TGCAGCGTTGAAGGTATGAAACTGGTTGATGAGCAGTTCTTC	CSVEGMKLVDEQFF
-	TRBV20-1	-	TRBJ1-4	TGCAGTGCTAGAGCTGGGGATTATCGTAATGAAAAACTGTTTTTT	CSARAGDYRNEKLFF
few	TRBV7-9	-	TRBJ2-1	TGTGCCAGCAGGGCCGGACGCGATGAGCAGTTCTTC	CASRAGRDEQFF
few	TRBV7-9	-	TRBJ2-2	TGTGCCAGCACCTCTCGTGGTAACGGGCCCGGGGAGCTGTTTTTT	CASTSRGNGPGELFF
many	TRBV6-2/TRBV6-3	TRBD2	TRBJ2-7	TGTGCCAGCAGGAAGGAAGCGGGAGAGTTTTCCTACGAGCAGTACTTC	CASRKEAGEFSYEQYF
many	TRBV4-3	TRBD2	TRBJ2-3	TGCGCCAGCAGCCGGGTCCTTGGACTAGCGGGGGGCACAGATACGCAGTATTTT	CASSRVLGLAGGTDTQYF
few	TRBV3-1	-	TRBJ2-1	TGTGCCAGCAGCCAAGATCCGATGTCGTGGGCCTATGAGCAGTTCTTC	CASSQDPMSWAYEQFF
few	TRBV10-3	-	TRBJ2-3	TGTGCCATCCGGAGTCTTAGCACAGATACGCAGTATTTT	CAIRSLSTDTQYF
-	TRBV7-2	-	TRBJ2-6	TGTGCCAGCAGCTTTGAGAGGCCAGGCCGTGGGGCCAACGTCCTGACTTTC	CASSFERPGRGANVLTF
-	TRBV11-2	-	TRBJ2-4	TGTGCCAGCAGCTTACCTAGGGAAAACATTCAGTACTTC	CASSLPRENIQYF
few	TRBV4-2	-	TRBJ1-1	TGTGCCAGCAGCCAGAGAAGGGTAGACACTGAAGCTTTCTTT	CASSQRRVDTEAFF
-	TRBV30	-	TRBJ1-2	TGTGCCTGGAAAAGGACAGCTAACTATGGCTACACCTTC	CAWKRTANYGYTF
few	TRBV6-2/TRBV6-3	TRBD1	TRBJ2-1	TGTGCCAGCATTCTAACAGGGGGAGGTGGCAATGAGCAGTTCTTC	CASILTGGGGNEQFF
-	TRBV25-1	TRBD2	TRBJ2-1	TGTGCCAGCAGTGAAAGCGGGGGATGGAATGAGCAGTTCTTC	CASSESGGWNEQFF
-	TRBV28	-	TRBJ2-3	TGTGCCAGCACAGGGGTCACAGATACGCAGTATTTT	CASTGVTDTQYF
few	TRBV6-2/TRBV6-3	TRBD2	TRBJ2-7	TGTGCCACCTTTAGTCCGGGACTAGCGGCACCCTACGAGCAGTACTTC	CATFSPGLAAPYEQYF
-	TRBV27	-	TRBJ2-5	TGTGCCAGCAGTTCCCCCTCTGTCCGGGAGACCCAGTACTTC	CASSSPSVRETQYF
-	TRBV12-3/TRBV12-4	TRBD2	TRBJ2-2	TGTGCCAGCAGTCTGACTAGCGACGGGGAGCTGTTTTTT	CASSLTSDGELFF
few	TRBV7-2	-	TRBJ1-5	TGTGCCAGCAGCCCCTCGGGAAATAGCAATCAGCCCCAGCATTTT	CASSPSGNSNQPQHF
once	TRBV11-2	TRBD2	TRBJ2-7	TGTGCCAGCAGCTTAGTCCGTGGCCGGCCGGAACTAGCGGCTACCTACGAGCAGTACTTC	CASSLVRGRPELAATYEQYF
few	TRBV6-2/TRBV6-3	-	TRBJ1-1	TGTGCCAGCAGTTACGGGCAGGGGTGGACTGAAGCTTTCTTT	CASSYGQGWTEAFF
-	TRBV12-3/TRBV12-4	-	TRBJ2-7	TGTGCCAGCAGTTTAGGCAGGGCCGCTTTTCTCGAGCAGTACTTC	CASSLGRAAFLEQYF
-	TRBV7-2	TRBD2	TRBJ2-3	TGTGCCAGCAGCTTAGGGGGGAGCGCGGGGGGAGATACGCAGTATTTT	CASSLGGSAGGDTQYF
few	TRBV29-1	TRBD1	TRBJ1-1	TGCAGCGTTGAAGGGAGGACAGGGGTGACTGAAGCTTTCTTT	CSVEGRTGVTEAFF
few	TRBV20-1	TRBD2	TRBJ2-5	TGCAGTGCTACCAGCGGGAGGGTCTCCGAGACCCAGTACTTC	CSATSGRVSETQYF
many	TRBV4-2	TRBD1	TRBJ1-6	TGTGCCAGCAGCCAAGGACAGGGCAATTCACCCCTCCACTTT	CASSQGQGNSPLHF
few	TRBV12-3/TRBV12-4	-	TRBJ2-5	TGTGCCAGCAGTCCCGTCCCGGGACACCCAGGAGAGACCCAGTACTTC	CASSPVPGHPGETQYF
-	TRBV20-1	TRBD2	TRBJ2-5	TGCAGTGCTAGACGGGGACTAGCGGGAGGGATGATAGAGACCCAGTACTTC	CSARRGLAGGMIETQYF
few	TRBV7-9	-	TRBJ2-1	TGTGCCAGCAGCTTACAGGTTTACAATGAGCAGTTCTTC	CASSLQVYNEQFF
many	TRBV10-3	-	TRBJ2-1	TGTGCCATCAGTGAGTCAGGTACTTACAATGAGCAGTTCTTC	CAISESGTYNEQFF
few	TRBV12-3/TRBV12-4	-	TRBJ2-3	TGTGCCAGCAGTACTATCACAGATACGCAGTATTTT	CASSTITDTQYF
-	TRBV3-1	TRBD2	TRBJ2-7	TGTGCCAGCAGCCGTGGGACTAGCAGATACGAGCAGTACTTC	CASSRGTSRYEQYF
-	TRBV6-5	-	TRBJ2-5	TGTGCCAGCAGTTACCTCCTAGCCCGGGAGACCCAGTACTTC	CASSYLLARETQYF
few	TRBV4-3	-	TRBJ2-1	TGCGCCAGCAGCCAAGTTGGCGGATCCAATGAGCAGTTCTTC	CASSQVGGSNEQFF
many	TRBV27	-	TRBJ2-1	TGTGCCAGCAGTTTAGGAGCGGCCAATGAGCAGTTCTTC	CASSLGAANEQFF
few	TRBV7-2	-	TRBJ2-1	TGTGCCAGCAGCTTAGCGCGGACTAACTACAATGAGCAGTTCTTC	CASSLARTNYNEQFF
-	TRBV4-2	-	TRBJ1-1	TGTGCCAGCAGCCAAGATCTCAACAGGCGAATCACTGAAGCTTTCTTT	CASSQDLNRRITEAFF
many	TRBV29-1	-	TRBJ1-1	TGCAGCGTGGCCAAACAGGCTGGCGCTGAAGCTTTCTTT	CSVAKQAGAEAFF
few	TRBV5-1	-	TRBJ2-3	TGCGCCAGCATCCATGAAAGGGGCGCGACTAGCACAGATACGCAGTATTTT	CASIHERGATSTDTQYF
-	TRBV12-3/TRBV12-4	TRBD2	TRBJ2-7	TGTGCCAGCAGTCTCCGGACTAGCGGGATCGAGCAGTACTTC	CASSLRTSGIEQYF
few	TRBV20-1	-	TRBJ2-7	TGCAGTGCCGAAGGGCGGGTGTACTCCTACGAGCAGTACTTC	CSAEGRVYSYEQYF
-	TRBV5-4	TRBD2	TRBJ2-1	TGTGCCAGCAGTCCGAGGAGCGGGAGCTCCTACAATGAGCAGTTCTTC	CASSPRSGSSYNEQFF
-	TRBV9	-	TRBJ2-2	TGTGCCAGCAGCGTTTTTTCGGGGAACGGGGAGCTGTTTTTT	CASSVFSGNGELFF
-	TRBV6-5	-	TRBJ1-1	TGTGCCAGCAGTTACAGGGGACTAGCTTTCTTT	CASSYRGLAFF
many	TRBV12-3/TRBV12-4	-	TRBJ1-3	TGTGCCAGCAGGAGAGATGTATCTGGAAACACCATATATTTT	CASRRDVSGNTIYF
-	TRBV20-1	-	TRBJ2-7	TGCAGTGCTAGAGCGAACAGGGTCTGGGAGCAGTACTTC	CSARANRVWEQYF
-	TRBV12-3/TRBV12-4	TRBD1	TRBJ2-7	TGTGCCAGCAGTACTGGACAGGCAGGTTACGAGCAGTACTTC	CASSTGQAGYEQYF
few	TRBV10-3	TRBD2	TRBJ2-1	TGTGCCATCAGCCGGGGACTAGGCGACAATGAGCAGTTCTTC	CAISRGLGDNEQFF
few	TRBV5-1	-	TRBJ2-6	TGCGCCAGCAGCTACCTTACGGGACTTGGGGCCAACGTCCTGACTTTC	CASSYLTGLGANVLTF
-	TRBV2	-	TRBJ1-5	TGTGCCAGCACGACCGATGGGGACAGCAATCAGCCCCAGCATTTT	CASTTDGDSNQPQHF
few	TRBV20-1	-	TRBJ1-6	TGCAGTGCTAGGAGGGGAGGGTTTAATAATTCACCCCTCCACTTT	CSARRGGFNNSPLHF
-	TRBV14	TRBD2	TRBJ2-5	TGTGCCAGCAGCCAAGCCCGAGCGAGCGGGAAGTACTTC	CASSQARASGKYF
-	TRBV7-8	-	TRBJ2-4	TGTGCCAGCAGCCCAGCCACTAGCACCAACATTCAGTACTTC	CASSPATSTNIQYF